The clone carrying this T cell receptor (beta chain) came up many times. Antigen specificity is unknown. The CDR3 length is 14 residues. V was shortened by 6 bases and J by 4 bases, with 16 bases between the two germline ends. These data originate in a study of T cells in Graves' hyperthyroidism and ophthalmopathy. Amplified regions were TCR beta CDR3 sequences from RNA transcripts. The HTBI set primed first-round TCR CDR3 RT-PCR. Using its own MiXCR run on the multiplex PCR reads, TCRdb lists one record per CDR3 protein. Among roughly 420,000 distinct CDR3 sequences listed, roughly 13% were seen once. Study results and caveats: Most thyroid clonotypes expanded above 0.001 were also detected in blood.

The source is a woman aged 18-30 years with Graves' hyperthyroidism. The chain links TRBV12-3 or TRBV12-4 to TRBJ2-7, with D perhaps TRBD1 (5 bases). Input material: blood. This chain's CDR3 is CASSTDSKGYEQYF. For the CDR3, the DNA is TGTGCCAGCAGCACCGACAGCAAAGGTTACGAGCAGTACTTC.